This T cell receptor beta chain stems from a study of CD8 T cells in ankylosing spondylitis. General study results and limits: Peripheral blood samples showed relatively rare disease-linked clones, and these clones were CD8+. Among TCR beta sequences, a motif of roughly 8 highly homologous variants appeared characteristic of ankylosing spondylitis blood. Prior work had noted some motif variants in reactive arthritis blood and synovial fluid.

Libraries of TCR beta came from quantitative 5'-RACE with molecular barcodes. TCRdb analysed the 5' RACE reads with MiXCR anew, one entry per CDR3 protein. Here the sample spans 300,000 to 400,000 distinct CDR3 sequences, approximately 20% being singletons. A single count supports this clonotype. Its antigen is not known. This CDR3 comprises 14 residues. Germline V CDR1 and CDR2: SGDLS, YYNGEE. V shed 4 bases and J shed 4 bases, with 14 bases lying between them. The V call is TRBV9, the J call TRBJ1-2, with D maybe TRBD1 (5 bases). What was sequenced was blood, either unsorted or a sorted T cell fraction (not recorded which). This clonotype was obtained from a male donor with ankylosing spondylitis. The CDR3 DNA reads as TGTGCCAGCAGCCCCGAGGAGGGGTTCTATGGCTACACCTTC. This sequence encodes CASSPEEGFYGYTF.